One sample yielded the 15 T cell receptor beta chains listed below, sequenced in a study of control samples from healthy donors and cancer patients. Only in-frame clones appear in the TCRdb table, and some are missing; sequencing was by immunoSEQ multiplex PCR. The table includes about 110,000 clones, 90% detected once. Material: blood. Source of these receptors: a human donor in good health. The donor label of this sample is uncertain.

This chain connects TRBV5-4 to TRBJ2-1, with D hard to call. Trimming shortened V by 5 bases and J by 0 bases, and 21 bases separated the two germline ends. The CDR3 contains 18 residues. The germline gives CDR1 SGHNT, CDR2 YYREEE (reference sequence). The CDR3 DNA reads TGTGCCAGCAGTTTGTCGGTAGGGTTTCAGAACTCCTACAATGAGCAGTTCTTC. This sequence encodes CASSLSVGFQNSYNEQFF.

This chain connects TRBV5-6 to TRBJ2-6; the D call may be TRBD1 or TRBD2 (5 bases each). Germline lookup yields CDR1 SGHDT and CDR2 YYEEEE. Trimming took off 5 bases at V and 2 bases at J, with 11 bases between the two ends. The CDR3 has 15 residues. In DNA, the CDR3 is TGTGCCAGCAGACTGGGGGAAACTGGGGCCAACGTCCTGACTTTC. This encodes CASRLGETGANVLTF.

V is TRBV11-2 and J is TRBJ2-5; TRBD1 might be the D (6 bases). V dropped 1 base and J dropped 3 bases, with 21 bases sitting between them. This CDR3 has 18 amino acids. Per the germline V gene, CDR1 is SGHAT and CDR2 is FQNNGV. CDR3 region: CASSLGWAGVGPKETQYF. The CDR3 nucleotides read TGTGCCAGCAGCTTAGGTTGGGCAGGGGTCGGGCCAAAAGAGACCCAGTACTTC.

The V and J genes are TRBV6-5 and TRBJ2-3; D is perhaps TRBD2 (7 bases). Per the germline V gene, CDR1 is MNHEY and CDR2 is SVGAGI. The CDR3 covers 14 residues. V lost 6 bases and J 1 base, leaving 11 bases between the germline ends. This chain's CDR3 is CASRRGGGTDTQYF. CDR3 in DNA: TGTGCCAGCAGGAGAGGGGGGGGCACAGATACGCAGTATTTT.

The chain couples TRBV10-3 to TRBJ1-2; no firm D call. The length of the CDR3 is 11 residues. Germline CDR1 and CDR2: ENHRY and SYGVKD. V was clipped by 2 bases and J by 6 bases, with 4 bases between them. The CDR3 region is CAISERDGYTF. The CDR3 nucleotides read TGTGCCATCAGTGAGCGCGATGGCTACACCTTC.

V usage is TRBV5-5 and J usage is TRBJ2-3; tentatively, D is TRBD1 or TRBD2 (7 bases each). Between the trimmed V and J ends, which lost 1 base and 6 bases, there was a span of 12 bases. The CDR3 runs 14 residues. Germline V gene lookup returns CDR1 SGHKS and CDR2 YYEKEE (reference sequence). The chain's CDR3 is CASSLRQGGDTQYF. As DNA, the CDR3 is TGTGCCAGCAGCTTGCGGCAGGGGGGGGATACGCAGTATTTT.

The chain is built from TRBV24-1 and TRBJ1-5; D may be TRBD1 (6 bases). CDR1 is KGHDR, CDR2 SFDVKD, per germline. The V and J ends lost 3 bases and 6 bases respectively, with 11 bases between them. This CDR3 is 14 amino acids long. CDR3 DNA: TGTGCCACCAGTGATCCCGGACAGTCTCAGCCCCAGCATTTT. Its translation: CATSDPGQSQPQHF.

The rearrangement uses TRBV3-1 (or the pseudogene TRBV3-2) and TRBJ1-2, with D hard to call. The V end lost 1 base, the J end lost 8 bases, and 11 bases lay between the germline ends. This CDR3 spans 13 amino acids. Germline lookup yields CDR1 LGHDT and CDR2 YNNKEL (reference sequence). The CDR3, as DNA: TGTGCCAGCAGCCAAGCAGGAGGGCCAGGCTACACCTTC. Amino acid sequence: CASSQAGGPGYTF.

The V gene is TRBV27, the J gene TRBJ1-5; D uncertain. The CDR3 has 13 amino acids. The germline V and J ends were trimmed by 3 bases and 4 bases, with 7 bases remaining between them. The germline V gene has CDR1 MNHEY and CDR2 SMNVEV (reference sequence). In nucleotides, the CDR3 is TGTGCCAGCAGTTTTCGGGGAAATCAGCCCCAGCATTTT. Amino acids: CASSFRGNQPQHF.

This clone was found a few times. This chain connects TRBV28 to TRBJ2-1; tentatively, D is TRBD1 or TRBD2 (5 bases each). The germline V gene encodes CDR1 MDHEN and CDR2 SYDVKM. The CDR3 contains 14 residues. Trimming left V 5 bases short and J 8 bases short, with 16 bases between. CDR3 nucleotide sequence: TGTGCCAGCAGTAGAGGTTCTCGGGGCCATGAGCAGTTCTTC. Encoded protein: CASSRGSRGHEQFF.

V is TRBV5-1 and J is TRBJ2-3; tentatively, D is TRBD2 (6 bases). The CDR3 contains 15 residues. Trimming stripped 4 bases from V and 3 bases from J, with 15 bases between. Germline CDR1 SGHRS, CDR2 YFSETQ. This CDR3 is CASSGGTGRTDTQYF. The DNA for the CDR3 is TGCGCCAGCAGCGGGGGGACGGGACGGACAGATACGCAGTATTTT.

This clone has only a few counts. J is TRBJ1-3 and V is TRBV11-2; D possibly corresponds to TRBD1 (6 bases). The CDR3 extends over 16 amino acids. Trimming removed 5 bases at V and 0 bases at J, with 14 bases between. Germline V gene lookup returns CDR1 SGHAT and CDR2 FQNNGV. In nucleotides, the CDR3 is TGTGCCAGCAGCATCAGGACAGTACTCTCTGGAAACACCATATATTTT. Its translation is CASSIRTVLSGNTIYF.

This chain uses TRBV18 with TRBJ1-3; D is unclear. The CDR3 is made up of 14 amino acids. The germline gives CDR1 KGHSH, CDR2 LQKENI. V lost 6 bases and J lost 0, with 9 bases in between. CDR3 sequence: CASSPDTSGNTIYF. In DNA, the CDR3 is TGTGCCAGCTCCCCCGACACCTCTGGAAACACCATATATTTT.

The J gene is TRBJ2-3, the V gene TRBV3-1 (or the pseudogene TRBV3-2); D might be TRBD1 or TRBD2, each matching 5 bases. V was pared by 0 bases and J by 9 bases, with 7 bases between. CDR1 is LGHDT and CDR2 is YNNKEL in the germline V gene (reference sequence). The CDR3 consists of 12 residues. The CDR3 DNA reads TGTGCCAGCAGCCAAGAGGGACCCACGCAGTATTTT. Translating it yields CASSQEGPTQYF.

The V call is TRBV12-5, the J call TRBJ2-3, with D uncertain. The CDR3 is made up of 13 amino acids. Trimming stripped 1 base from V and 1 base from J, with 3 bases between. Germline lookup yields CDR1 LGHNT and CDR2 FRNRAP. The DNA of the CDR3 is TGTGCTAGTGGTTTGGCTCGCACAGATACGCAGTATTTT. As protein: CASGLARTDTQYF.